A single sample gave rise to the 3 T cell receptor beta chains below, sequenced in a study of blood T cell repertoires in COVID-19. Generated by immunoSEQ multiplex PCR, the TCRdb table keeps only in-frame clones and is missing some. The sample records more than 90,000 clones, about 85% being singletons. The sequenced sample consisted of peripheral blood. The receptors stem from a woman in her 70s with active or convalescent COVID-19.

This clone has only one observation. The chain carries TRBV15 and TRBJ1-3; TRBD1 aligns across 9 bases. Germline values: CDR1 LNHNV, CDR2 YYDKDF (reference sequence). Trimming at V came to 0 bases and at J to 0 bases, leaving 9 bases not matched to a gene. This CDR3 region has 19 residues. The CDR3 loop reads CATSRDRGTGSPSGNTIYF. The CDR3, as DNA: TGTGCCACCAGCAGAGATAGGGGGACAGGGTCCCCCTCTGGAAACACCATATATTTT.

This clone showed up just a few times. The rearrangement uses TRBV19 and TRBJ2-6; D is undetermined. With 4 bases removed from V and 1 base from J, the gap between germline ends came to 8 bases. Germline values: CDR1 LNHDA, CDR2 SQIVND (reference sequence). The CDR3 extends over 15 amino acids. In DNA form, the CDR3 reads TGTGCCAGTAGTACACAAGTGTCTGGGGCCAACGTCCTGACTTTC. Translating gives CASSTQVSGANVLTF.

The chain employs TRBV5-1 and TRBJ2-3; D is unclear. With 2 bases removed from V and 6 bases from J, the gap between germline ends came to 13 bases. Germline CDR1 and CDR2: SGHRS and YFSETQ. This CDR3 has 14 amino acids. CDR3 DNA sequence: TGCGCCAGCAGCTTCGGAGATATGTCCGATACGCAGTATTTT. Translation: CASSFGDMSDTQYF.